The 8 T cell receptor beta chains in this list originate from one sample, sequenced in a study of human T cells and chemical hapten exposure. TCRdb ran MiXCR on the RACE reads and lists one entry per CDR3 protein. Among over 40,000 distinct CDR3 sequences listed, over 3% were seen once. Time point of the sample: patch test 2, 6 weeks after DPC sensitization. Treatment specified: therapeutic diphenylcyclopropenone sensitization with weekly scalp DPC. Source: whole blood, taken in connection with sensitization to the hapten diphenylcyclopropenone (DPC). All receptors come from a man in his forties or fifties with alopecia areata. Some clones in this sample may be carry-over from other donors' samples.

This clonotype was seen at least ten times. V gene TRBV18 combines with J gene TRBJ2-1; TRBD1 is a possible D gene (6 bases). V dropped 2 bases and J dropped 0 bases, with 14 bases sitting between them. This CDR3 comprises 17 residues. Germline CDR1 KGHSH, CDR2 LQKENI. The CDR3 spells CASSPLGGTNSYNEQFF. The CDR3 DNA follows: TGTGCCAGCTCACCATTGGGTGGGACAAACTCCTACAATGAGCAGTTCTTC. Full variable domain (missing parts from reference TRBV18 and TRBJ2-1): NAGVMQNPRHLVRRRGQEARLRCSPMKGHSHVYWYRQLPEEGLKFMVYLQKENIIDESGMPKERFSAEFPKEGPSILRIQQVVRGDSAAYFCASSPLGGTNSYNEQFFGPGTRLTVL.

This clonotype was counted at least ten times. The V gene is TRBV27, the J gene TRBJ2-3; D uncertain. Trimming left V 2 bases short and J 0 bases short, with 9 bases between. Germline assignment: CDR1 MNHEY and CDR2 SMNVEV (reference sequence). This CDR3 is built from 15 residues. This CDR3 is CASSLVGTSTDTQYF. The CDR3 coding sequence is TGTGCCAGCAGTTTAGTCGGAACTAGCACAGATACGCAGTATTTT.

This clonotype was detected many times. This chain uses TRBV5-1 with TRBJ1-2; TRBD1 aligns across 11 bases. V shed 4 bases, J shed 4 bases, and the junction held 9 bases outside the gene matches. Per the germline V gene, CDR1 is SGHRS and CDR2 is YFSETQ. The CDR3 extends over 16 amino acids. CDR3 sequence reads: CASSVSSGTGGYGYTF. The CDR3 bases are TGCGCCAGCAGCGTGTCCTCCGGGACAGGGGGCTATGGCTACACCTTC.

This clonotype turned up a few times. The chain links TRBV27 to TRBJ2-7, with TRBD2 identical over 7 bases. Germline CDR1 is MNHEY and CDR2 is SMNVEV (reference sequence). V shed 4 bases, J shed 4 bases, and the junction held 4 bases outside the gene matches. CDR3 size: 13 residues. The CDR3 DNA reads TGTGCCAGCAGTTGGTGGGAGGGGTACGAGCAGTACTTC. It is translated as CASSWWEGYEQYF.

At least ten counts were recorded for this clonotype. V gene TRBV3-1 combines with J gene TRBJ2-5; D perhaps matches TRBD2 (5 bases). In germline, CDR1 is LGHDT, CDR2 YNNKEL (reference sequence). This CDR3 is built from 16 residues. Trimming took 0 bases from V and 4 from J, leaving 15 bases between them. The CDR3 nucleotides are TGTGCCAGCAGCCAAGATTTCGGGCCCGGAGGAGAGACCCAGTACTTC. Translation: CASSQDFGPGGETQYF.

This clonotype was found many times. The J gene is TRBJ2-6, the V gene TRBV6-5; D gene uncertain. V shed 4 bases and J shed 1 base, with 8 bases lying between them. The CDR3 has 15 residues. Germline CDR1 MNHEY, CDR2 SVGAGI. The CDR3 protein is CASSSFRSGANVLTF. The DNA of the CDR3 is TGTGCCAGCAGTTCCTTTAGGTCTGGGGCCAACGTCCTGACTTTC.

The sample holds many counts of this clonotype. The chain carries TRBV7-3 and TRBJ1-1, with unresolved D. The CDR3 is 13 residues long. Trimming pared 4 bases from V and 6 bases from J, leaving 12 bases between. Germline-derived CDR1 and CDR2 are SGHTA and FQGTGA. The CDR3 region has the DNA TGTGCCAGCAGCTCCCGCGGACTGTCTGAAGCTTTCTTT. Amino acids: CASSSRGLSEAFF.

This clonotype has at least ten counts. This chain joins TRBV24-1 and TRBJ2-5, with TRBD2 matching 12 bases. The CDR3 sequence is 16 residues long. With V trimmed by 3 bases and J by 2 bases, 3 bases remained unmatched. Germline CDR1 is KGHDR and CDR2 is SFDVKD. The CDR3 nucleotides read TGTGCCACCAGTGATCTCGGGACTAGCGGGCAAGAGACCCAGTACTTC. Translated: CATSDLGTSGQETQYF.